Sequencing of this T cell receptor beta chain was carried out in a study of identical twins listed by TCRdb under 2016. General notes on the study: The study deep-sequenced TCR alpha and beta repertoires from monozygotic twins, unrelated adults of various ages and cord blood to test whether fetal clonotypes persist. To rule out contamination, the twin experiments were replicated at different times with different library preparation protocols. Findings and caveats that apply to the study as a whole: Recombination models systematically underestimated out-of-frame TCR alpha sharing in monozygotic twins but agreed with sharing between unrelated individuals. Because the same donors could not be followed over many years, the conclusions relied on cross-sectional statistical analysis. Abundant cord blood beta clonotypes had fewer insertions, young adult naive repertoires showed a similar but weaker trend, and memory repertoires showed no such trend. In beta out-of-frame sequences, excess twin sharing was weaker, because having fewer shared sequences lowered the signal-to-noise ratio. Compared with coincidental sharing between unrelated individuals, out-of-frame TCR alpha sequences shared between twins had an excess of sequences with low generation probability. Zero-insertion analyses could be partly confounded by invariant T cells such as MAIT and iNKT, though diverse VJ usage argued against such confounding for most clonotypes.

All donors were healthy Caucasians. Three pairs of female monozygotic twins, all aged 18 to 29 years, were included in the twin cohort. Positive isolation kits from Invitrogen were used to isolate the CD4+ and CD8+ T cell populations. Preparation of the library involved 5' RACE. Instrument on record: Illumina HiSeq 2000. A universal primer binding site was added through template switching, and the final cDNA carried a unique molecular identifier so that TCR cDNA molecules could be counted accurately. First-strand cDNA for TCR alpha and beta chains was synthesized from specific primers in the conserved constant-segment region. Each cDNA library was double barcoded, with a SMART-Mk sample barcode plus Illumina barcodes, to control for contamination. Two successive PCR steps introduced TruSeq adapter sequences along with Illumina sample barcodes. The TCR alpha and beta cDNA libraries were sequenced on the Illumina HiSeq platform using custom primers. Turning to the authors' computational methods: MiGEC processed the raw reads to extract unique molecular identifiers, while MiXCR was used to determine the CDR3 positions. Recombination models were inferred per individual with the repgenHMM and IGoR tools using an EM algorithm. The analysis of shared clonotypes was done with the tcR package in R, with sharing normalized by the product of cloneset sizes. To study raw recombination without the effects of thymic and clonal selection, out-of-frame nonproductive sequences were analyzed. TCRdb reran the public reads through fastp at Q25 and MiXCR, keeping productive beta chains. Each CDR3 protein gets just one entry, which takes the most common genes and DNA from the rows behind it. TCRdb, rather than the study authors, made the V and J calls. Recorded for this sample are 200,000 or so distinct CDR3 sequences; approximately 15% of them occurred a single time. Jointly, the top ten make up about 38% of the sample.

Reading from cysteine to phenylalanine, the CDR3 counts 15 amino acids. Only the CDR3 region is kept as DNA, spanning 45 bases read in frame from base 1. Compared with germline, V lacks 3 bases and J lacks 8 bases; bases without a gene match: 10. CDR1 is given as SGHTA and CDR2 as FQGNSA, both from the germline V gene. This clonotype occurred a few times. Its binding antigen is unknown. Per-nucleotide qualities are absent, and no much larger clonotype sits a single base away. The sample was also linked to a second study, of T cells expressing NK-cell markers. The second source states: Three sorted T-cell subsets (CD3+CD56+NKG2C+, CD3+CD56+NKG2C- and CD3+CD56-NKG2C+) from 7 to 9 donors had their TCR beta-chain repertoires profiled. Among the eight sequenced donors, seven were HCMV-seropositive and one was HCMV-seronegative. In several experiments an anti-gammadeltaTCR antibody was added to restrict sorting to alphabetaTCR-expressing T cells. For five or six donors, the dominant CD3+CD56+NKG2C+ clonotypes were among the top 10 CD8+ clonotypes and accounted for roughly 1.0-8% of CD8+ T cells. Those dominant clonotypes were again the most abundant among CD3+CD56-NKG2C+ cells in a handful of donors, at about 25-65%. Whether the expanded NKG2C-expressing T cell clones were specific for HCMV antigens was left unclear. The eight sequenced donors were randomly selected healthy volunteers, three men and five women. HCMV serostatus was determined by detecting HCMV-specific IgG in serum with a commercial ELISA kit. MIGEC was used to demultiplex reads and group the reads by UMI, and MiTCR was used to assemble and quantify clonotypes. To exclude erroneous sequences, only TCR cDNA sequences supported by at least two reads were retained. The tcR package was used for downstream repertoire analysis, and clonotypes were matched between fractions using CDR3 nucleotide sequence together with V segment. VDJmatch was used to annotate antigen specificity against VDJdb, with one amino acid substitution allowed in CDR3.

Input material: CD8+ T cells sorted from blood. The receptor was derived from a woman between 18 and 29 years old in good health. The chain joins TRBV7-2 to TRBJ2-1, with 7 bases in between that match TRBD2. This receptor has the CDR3 CASSLGLADSYEQFF. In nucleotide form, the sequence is TGTGCCAGCAGCTTGGGTCTAGCGGATTCCTATGAGCAGTTCTTC.